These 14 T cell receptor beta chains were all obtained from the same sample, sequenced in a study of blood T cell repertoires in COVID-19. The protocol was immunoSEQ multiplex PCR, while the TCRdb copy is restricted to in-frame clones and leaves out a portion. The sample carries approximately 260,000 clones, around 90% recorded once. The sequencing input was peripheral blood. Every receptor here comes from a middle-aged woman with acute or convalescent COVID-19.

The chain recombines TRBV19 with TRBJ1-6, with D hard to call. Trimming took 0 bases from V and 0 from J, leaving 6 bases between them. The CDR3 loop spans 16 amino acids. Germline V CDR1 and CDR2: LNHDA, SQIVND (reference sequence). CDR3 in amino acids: CASSIEASSYNSPLHF. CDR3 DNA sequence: TGTGCCAGTAGTATAGAGGCCAGCTCCTATAATTCACCCCTCCACTTT.

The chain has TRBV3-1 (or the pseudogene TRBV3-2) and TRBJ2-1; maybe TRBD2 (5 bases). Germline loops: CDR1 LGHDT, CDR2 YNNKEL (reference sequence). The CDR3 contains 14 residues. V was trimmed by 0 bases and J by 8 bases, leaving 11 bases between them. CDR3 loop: CASSQDRGMDEQFF. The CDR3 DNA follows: TGTGCCAGCAGCCAAGATCGAGGGATGGATGAGCAGTTCTTC.

CDR3 residues: CASSHTRDSEQYV. In DNA form, the CDR3 reads TGTGCCAGCAGCCATACCAGGGATTCCGAGCAGTACGTC. The chain joins TRBV14 to TRBJ2-7; weak D call: TRBD1 (5 bases). The CDR3 totals 13 residues. The V gene lost 3 bases and the J gene lost 6 bases, with 12 bases spanning the gap. Germline assignment: CDR1 SGHDN and CDR2 FVKESK.

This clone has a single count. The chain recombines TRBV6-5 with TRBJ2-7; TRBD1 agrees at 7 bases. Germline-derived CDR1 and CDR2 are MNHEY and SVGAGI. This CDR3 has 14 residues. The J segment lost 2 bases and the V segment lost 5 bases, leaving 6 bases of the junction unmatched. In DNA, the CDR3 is TGTGCCAGCAGTCCCGGACAGGACCCCTACGAGCAGTACGTC. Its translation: CASSPGQDPYEQYV.

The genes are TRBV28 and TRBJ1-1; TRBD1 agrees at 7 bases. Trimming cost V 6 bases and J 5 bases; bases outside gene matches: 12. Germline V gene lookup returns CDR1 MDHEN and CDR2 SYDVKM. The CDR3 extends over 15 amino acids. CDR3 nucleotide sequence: TGTGCCAGCAGCGAATGGGAGGCAGGGGGAACTGAAGCTTTCTTT. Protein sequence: CASSEWEAGGTEAFF.

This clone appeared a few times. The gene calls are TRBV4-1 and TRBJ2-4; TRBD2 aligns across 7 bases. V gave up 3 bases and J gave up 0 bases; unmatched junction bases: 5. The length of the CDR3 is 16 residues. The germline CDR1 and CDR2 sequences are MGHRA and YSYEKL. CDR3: CASSHRAGLAKNIQYF. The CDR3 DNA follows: TGCGCCAGCAGCCACCGAGCGGGGCTAGCCAAAAACATTCAGTACTTC.

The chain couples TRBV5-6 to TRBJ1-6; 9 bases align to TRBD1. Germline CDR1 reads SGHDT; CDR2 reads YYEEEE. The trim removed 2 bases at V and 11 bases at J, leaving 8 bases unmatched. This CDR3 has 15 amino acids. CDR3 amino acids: CASSLGGTGPTPLHF. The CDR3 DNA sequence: TGTGCCAGCAGCTTAGGGGGGACAGGGCCTACACCCCTCCACTTT.

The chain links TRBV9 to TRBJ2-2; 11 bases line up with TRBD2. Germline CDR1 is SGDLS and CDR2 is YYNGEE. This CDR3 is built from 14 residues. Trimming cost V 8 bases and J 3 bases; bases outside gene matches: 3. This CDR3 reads CASTTSGDTGELFF. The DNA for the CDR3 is TGTGCCAGTACGACTAGCGGGGACACCGGGGAGCTGTTTTTT.

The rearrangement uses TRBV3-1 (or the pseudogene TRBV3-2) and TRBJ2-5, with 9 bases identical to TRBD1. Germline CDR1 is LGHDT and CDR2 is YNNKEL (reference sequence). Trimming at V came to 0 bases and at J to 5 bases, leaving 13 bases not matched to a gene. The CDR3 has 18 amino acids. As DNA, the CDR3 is TGTGCCAGCAGCCAAGATCTACAGGGACAGGGAAGTAGGGAGACCCAGTACTTC. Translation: CASSQDLQGQGSRETQYF.

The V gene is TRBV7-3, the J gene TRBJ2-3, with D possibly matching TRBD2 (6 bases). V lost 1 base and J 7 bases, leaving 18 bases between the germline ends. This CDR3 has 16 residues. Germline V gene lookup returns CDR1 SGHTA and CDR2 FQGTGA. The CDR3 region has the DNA TGTGCCAGCAGCTTAAGTGATAGCGGCTCAGGACATACGCAGTATTTT. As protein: CASSLSDSGSGHTQYF.

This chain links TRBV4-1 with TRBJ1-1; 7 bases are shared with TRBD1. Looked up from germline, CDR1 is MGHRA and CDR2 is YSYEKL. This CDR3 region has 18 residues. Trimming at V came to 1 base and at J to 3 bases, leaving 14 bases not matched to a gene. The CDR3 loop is CASSQALTPGTVHTEAFF. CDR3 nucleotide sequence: TGCGCCAGCAGCCAAGCCCTTACCCCCGGGACAGTCCACACTGAAGCTTTCTTT.

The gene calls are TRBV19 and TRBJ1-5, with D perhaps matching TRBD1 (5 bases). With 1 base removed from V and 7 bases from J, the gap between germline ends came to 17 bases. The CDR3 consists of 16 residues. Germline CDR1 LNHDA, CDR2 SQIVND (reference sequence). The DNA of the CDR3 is TGTGCCAGTAGTATAGGGGGGTCACGGGGAGGGCAGCCCCAGCATTTT. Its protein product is CASSIGGSRGGQPQHF.

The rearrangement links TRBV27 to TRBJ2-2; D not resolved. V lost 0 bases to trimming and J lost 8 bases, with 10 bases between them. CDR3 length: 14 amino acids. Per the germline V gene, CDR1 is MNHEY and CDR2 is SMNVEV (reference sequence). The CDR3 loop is CASSLSRLTGELFF. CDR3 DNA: TGTGCCAGCAGTTTATCGAGGCTAACAGGGGAGCTGTTTTTT.

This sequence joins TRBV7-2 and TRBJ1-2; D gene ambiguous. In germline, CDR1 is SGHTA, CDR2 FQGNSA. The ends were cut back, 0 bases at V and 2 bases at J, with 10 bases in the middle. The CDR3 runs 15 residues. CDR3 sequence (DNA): TGTGCCAGCAGCTTAGCCCTCTCCGGGAACTATGGCTACACCTTC. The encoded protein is CASSLALSGNYGYTF. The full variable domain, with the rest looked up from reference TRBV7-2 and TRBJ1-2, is GAGVSQSPSNKVTEKGKDVELRCDPISGHTALYWYRQSLGQGLEFLIYFQGNSAPDKSGLPSDRFSAERTGGSVSTLTIQRTQQEDSAVYLCASSLALSGNYGYTFGSGTRLTVV.